These 15 T cell receptor beta chains came from one sample sequenced in a study of blood T cell repertoires in COVID-19. Method: immunoSEQ multiplex PCR; TCRdb's copy keeps in-frame clones and lacks some. The sample includes approximately 290,000 clones, 80% to 90% of them seen just once. The sequencing input was peripheral blood. These receptors all come from a man aged 25-40 years with acute or convalescent COVID-19.

The gene calls are TRBV5-1 and TRBJ1-1, with TRBD1 identical over 7 bases. This CDR3 is built from 14 residues. The V and J ends lost 5 bases and 3 bases, in that order; junction bases with no gene match: 7. Germline CDR1 reads SGHRS; CDR2 reads YFSETQ. DNA for the CDR3: TGCGCCAGCAGTCCGTCAGGGGGATACACTGAAGCTTTCTTT. Its translation is CASSPSGGYTEAFF.

V and J are TRBV18 and TRBJ1-5, with TRBD1 matching over 7 bases. The CDR3 totals 14 residues. From germline, CDR1 is KGHSH and CDR2 LQKENI. Unmatched junction bases numbered 3, after V lost 3 bases and J lost 4 bases. The CDR3 nucleotides read TGTGCCAGCTCACCGAAGACAGGGAATCAGCCCCAGCATTTT. It translates to CASSPKTGNQPQHF.

The gene calls are TRBV11-2 and TRBJ1-6; D is ambiguous. Trimming cost V 6 bases and J 3 bases, with 12 bases left between them. CDR1 and CDR2 (germline): SGHAT, FQNNGV. This CDR3 is built from 15 residues. CDR3 amino acids: CASRRQAYYNSPLHF. DNA of the CDR3: TGTGCCAGCAGAAGGCAGGCCTACTATAATTCACCCCTCCACTTT. Looking up the rest from reference TRBV11-2 and TRBJ1-6 gives the full variable domain: EAGVAQSPRYKIIEKRQSVAFWCNPISGHATLYWYQQILGQGPKLLIQFQNNGVVDDSQLPKDRFSAERLKGVDSTLKIQPAKLEDSAVYLCASRRQAYYNSPLHFGNGTRLTVT.

J is TRBJ1-3 and V is TRBV6-5, with 9 bases lining up with TRBD1. CDR3 length equals 14 residues. V was pared by 10 bases and J by 4 bases, with 8 bases of the junction left unmatched. Germline V gives CDR1 MNHEY, CDR2 SVGAGI. CDR3 nucleotides: TGTGCCACCCCACGGGACAGGGAAGGAAACACCATATATTTT. Translating it yields CATPRDREGNTIYF.

This clone was recorded once. This chain connects TRBV5-4 to TRBJ1-1; D might be TRBD1 (5 bases). Germline V gene sequence: CDR1 SGHNT, CDR2 YYREEE (reference sequence). V shed 7 bases and J shed 5 bases, with 21 bases lying between them. The CDR3 is 15 amino acids. CDR3 coding DNA: TGTGCCAGCCGTGTAGACTCCGTCGGGGGGACTGAAGCTTTCTTT. This sequence encodes CASRVDSVGGTEAFF.

V and J are TRBV7-3 and TRBJ2-5; tentative D call: TRBD2 (5 bases). Germline CDR1 reads SGHTA; CDR2 reads FQGTGA. V was pared by 5 bases and J by 1 base, with 14 bases between. CDR3 length equals 15 residues. CDR3 amino acids: CASSPVAGFQETQYF. The CDR3 nucleotides are TGTGCCAGCAGCCCAGTGGCGGGCTTCCAAGAGACCCAGTACTTC.

The gene calls are TRBV5-4 and TRBJ1-2, with D perhaps matching TRBD1 (6 bases). The CDR3 has 17 amino acids. Trimming pared 0 bases from V and 5 bases from J, leaving 20 bases between. In germline, CDR1 is SGHNT, CDR2 YYREEE (reference sequence). The CDR3 is CASSLAGGGPGVYGYTF. The CDR3 DNA is TGTGCCAGCAGCTTGGCCGGGGGGGGGCCAGGGGTTTATGGCTACACCTTC. The full variable domain, rest sourced from reference TRBV5-4 and TRBJ1-2, is ETGVTQSPTHLIKTRGQQVTLRCSSQSGHNTVSWYQQALGQGPQFIFQYYREEENGRGNFPPRFSGLQFPNYSSELNVNALELDDSALYLCASSLAGGGPGVYGYTFGSGTRLTVV.

The V call is TRBV28, the J call TRBJ2-1; 7 bases are a match to TRBD2. Germline lookup yields CDR1 MDHEN and CDR2 SYDVKM. This CDR3 has 16 residues. J was trimmed by 4 bases and V by 6 bases; bases with no gene match: 12. The CDR3, as DNA: TGTGCCAGCAGCCCCATGTGGAGCGGGACTTACAATGAGCAGTTCTTC. Amino acids: CASSPMWSGTYNEQFF.

This clone was seen a single time. The CDR3 protein is CASSKDGTVAGYEQYF. For the CDR3, the DNA is TGTGCCAGCAGCAAAGATGGAACTGTGGCGGGCTACGAGCAGTACTTC. V is TRBV21-1 and J is TRBJ2-7; the D call in the table, TRBD2, was not verified against the DNA. TRBV21-1 is designated a pseudogene. The CDR3 is 16 residues long.

A single count supports this clone. This sequence joins TRBV2 and TRBJ2-7; 11 positions match TRBD2. Germline CDR1 is SNHLY and CDR2 is FYNNEI. The J segment lost 4 bases and the V segment lost 5 bases, leaving 7 bases of the junction unmatched. CDR3 length: 15 residues. CDR3 nucleotide sequence: TGTGCCAGCAGTCTAACTAGCGGGAGTATGTACGAGCAGTACTTC. Protein: CASSLTSGSMYEQYF.

The chain is built from TRBV9 and TRBJ2-5, with 8 bases identical to TRBD2. Unmatched junction bases numbered 5, after V lost 0 bases and J lost 4 bases. The germline V gene has CDR1 SGDLS and CDR2 YYNGEE. The CDR3 length is 15 residues. The CDR3 region has the DNA TGTGCCAGCAGCGTAGCGCCGGGAGGGAGAGAGACCCAGTACTTC. Protein sequence: CASSVAPGGRETQYF.

The chain is built from TRBV11-3 and TRBJ2-2, with TRBD2 as a possible D gene (5 bases). The CDR3 has 16 residues. Germline loops: CDR1 SGHNT, CDR2 YENEEA. Trimming shortened V by 4 bases and J by 2 bases, and 14 bases separated the two germline ends. The CDR3 is CASSSRGRKNTGELFF. In nucleotides, the CDR3 is TGTGCCAGCAGCTCCCGTGGGAGAAAAAACACCGGGGAGCTGTTTTTT.

V and J are TRBV5-4 and TRBJ1-6; 9 positions match TRBD1. The CDR3 is made up of 14 amino acids. Germline assignment: CDR1 SGHNT and CDR2 YYREEE (reference sequence). J was trimmed by 8 bases and V by 5 bases; bases with no gene match: 5. CDR3 bases: TGTGCCAGCAGTCAGGACAGGGGTCATTCACCCCTCCACTTT. Translation gives CASSQDRGHSPLHF.

V gene TRBV6-1 combines with J gene TRBJ1-5; no firm D call. Germline V gene lookup returns CDR1 MNHNS and CDR2 SASEGT. The germline V and J ends were trimmed by 3 bases and 5 bases, with 5 bases remaining between them. The CDR3 runs 12 residues. The CDR3 is CASSDIDQPQHF. Written as DNA, the CDR3 is TGTGCCAGCAGTGATATCGATCAGCCCCAGCATTTT.

The rearrangement joins TRBV5-1 to TRBJ2-2, with 10 bases that match TRBD2. The CDR3 sequence is 16 residues long. V lost 4 bases and J lost 1; bases outside the gene matches: 4. Germline V gene data show CDR1 as SGHRS and CDR2 as YFSETQ. The CDR3 nucleotides are TGCGCCAGCAGCCCGAGACTAGCGGGGAACACCGGGGAGCTGTTTTTT. Residues: CASSPRLAGNTGELFF.